These 7 T cell receptor beta chains share one sample of origin, sequenced in a study of T cells in Graves' hyperthyroidism and ophthalmopathy. Amplification targeted TCR beta CDR3 regions from RNA transcripts. Primed by the HTBI set, a first-round RT-PCR was run on the TCR CDR3. TCRdb redid the calling of the multiplex PCR reads with MiXCR, one entry per CDR3 protein. The table shows about half a million distinct CDR3 sequences, with around 20% occurring only once. Material for sequencing was blood. The receptor set was obtained from a middle-aged man with Graves' ophthalmopathy.

The chain recombines TRBV28 with TRBJ1-2; D is possibly TRBD1 (5 bases). With 6 bases removed from V and 3 bases from J, the gap between germline ends came to 20 bases. CDR1 and CDR2 (germline): MDHEN, SYDVKM. This CDR3 has 16 residues. The CDR3 sequence is CASSSTTDLIYYGYTF. The CDR3 coding sequence is TGTGCCAGCAGCTCTACGACAGACCTTATATACTATGGCTACACCTTC.

The V gene is TRBV9, the J gene TRBJ2-7, with D unclear. Germline V lookup: CDR1 SGDLS, CDR2 YYNGEE. V lost 0 bases and J lost 6, with 13 bases in between. The CDR3 is 14 amino acids. CDR3 coding DNA: TGTGCCAGCAGCGTAGGAAAATTGGTGGGCGAGCAGTACTTC. Its translation is CASSVGKLVGEQYF.

The chain combines TRBV6-9 with TRBJ2-7; TRBD1 agrees at 8 bases. Germline V lookup: CDR1 MNHGY, CDR2 SVAAGI. The V and J ends lost 3 bases and 0 bases, in that order; junction bases with no gene match: 4. CDR3 length: 15 amino acids. The CDR3 DNA reads TGTGCCAGCAGTTACAGGGGGCGAAGCTCCTACGAGCAGTACTTC. This codes for CASSYRGRSSYEQYF.

A word on this clonotype: The junction departs from the called germline gene at one end, perhaps through a read error. The chain combines TRBV18 with TRBJ2-7; D unclear. Germline values: CDR1 KGHSH, CDR2 LQKENI. This CDR3 has 14 amino acids. The CDR3 bases are TGTGTCAGCTCACCACCCAGTCGGACCTACGAGCAGTACTTC. Its protein is CVSSPPSRTYEQYF.

This clonotype showed up just a few times. The chain uses TRBV27 and TRBJ2-2; perhaps TRBD1 as D (6 bases). Germline V CDR1 and CDR2: MNHEY, SMNVEV (reference sequence). This CDR3 is 15 amino acids long. V lost 0 bases to trimming and J lost 3 bases, with 8 bases between them. The CDR3 is CASSLSGQHTGELFF. As DNA, the CDR3 is TGTGCCAGCAGTTTATCGGGACAACACACCGGGGAGCTGTTTTTT.

This clonotype was recorded at least ten times. This chain joins TRBV7-2 and TRBJ2-5; D ambiguous. Looked up from germline, CDR1 is SGHTA and CDR2 is FQGNSA. The CDR3 runs 12 residues. The V end was cut by 2 bases, the J end by 5 bases, with 6 bases between. This CDR3 reads CASSLSLETQYF. The DNA of the CDR3 is TGTGCCAGCAGCTTATCTCTGGAGACCCAGTACTTC.

In its sample, this clonotype was seen a few times. The chain recombines TRBV2 with TRBJ1-1; a weak D match, TRBD1 (6 bases). CDR1 is SNHLY, CDR2 FYNNEI, per germline. The CDR3 has 14 amino acids. The V and J ends lost 6 bases and 3 bases respectively, with 14 bases between them. DNA of the CDR3: TGTGCCAGCAGGCAGGGGACTCCTTACACTGAAGCTTTCTTT. Translated: CASRQGTPYTEAFF.